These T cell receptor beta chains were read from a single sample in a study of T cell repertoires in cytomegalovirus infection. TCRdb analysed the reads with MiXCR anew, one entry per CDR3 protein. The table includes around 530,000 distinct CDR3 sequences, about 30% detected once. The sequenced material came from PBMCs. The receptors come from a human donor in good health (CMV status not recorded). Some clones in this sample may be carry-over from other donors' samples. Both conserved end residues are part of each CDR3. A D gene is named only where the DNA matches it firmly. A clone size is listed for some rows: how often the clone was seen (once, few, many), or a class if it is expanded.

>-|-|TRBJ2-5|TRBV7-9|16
TGTGCCAGCAGCAACCCGGTCGGGACATACCAAGAGACCCAGTACTTC
CASSNPVGTYQETQYF
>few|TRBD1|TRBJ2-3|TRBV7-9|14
TGTGCCAGTCGGACAGGGGTTTTTTCAGATACGCAGTATTTT
CASRTGVFSDTQYF
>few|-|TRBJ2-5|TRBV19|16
TGTGCCAGTAGTCGTCGTACAGACCTGTACCGAGAGACCCAGTACTTC
CASSRRTDLYRETQYF
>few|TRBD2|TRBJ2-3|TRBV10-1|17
TGCGCCAGCAGTGAGGATGGACTAGCATTTGGCACAGATACGCAGTATTTT
CASSEDGLAFGTDTQYF
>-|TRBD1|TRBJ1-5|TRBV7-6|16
TGTGCCAGCAGCCCGGGTTGGGACAGGGTCAATCAGCCCCAGCATTTT
CASSPGWDRVNQPQHF
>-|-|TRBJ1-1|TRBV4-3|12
TGCGCCAGCAGCCAGGAGGGGTCTGAAGCTTTCTTT
CASSQEGSEAFF
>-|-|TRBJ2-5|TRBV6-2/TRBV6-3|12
TGTGCCAGCAGTATGAACCGGGCCTTCCAGTACTTC
CASSMNRAFQYF
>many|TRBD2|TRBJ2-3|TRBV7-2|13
TGTGCCAGCAGCTTAGGGCGGGAGGCTACGCAGTATTTT
CASSLGREATQYF
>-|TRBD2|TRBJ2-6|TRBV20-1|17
TGCAGTGCTAGACTTTCTAGCGGGAGGGCTGGGGCCAACGTCCTGACTTTC
CSARLSSGRAGANVLTF
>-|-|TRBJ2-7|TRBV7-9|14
TGTGCCAGCAGCCCAGGCGGGACCTCCTACGAGCAGTACTTC
CASSPGGTSYEQYF
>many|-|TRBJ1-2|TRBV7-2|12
TGTGCCAGCAGCTCCAACCCCCGCCGCTACACCTTC
CASSSNPRRYTF
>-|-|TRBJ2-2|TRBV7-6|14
TGTGCCAGCAGCTTAGTAATGAACACCGGGGAGCTGTTTTTT
CASSLVMNTGELFF
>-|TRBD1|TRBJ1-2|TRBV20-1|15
TGCAGTGCTAGCCCCACAGGGGATTTAAACTATGGCTACACCTTC
CSASPTGDLNYGYTF
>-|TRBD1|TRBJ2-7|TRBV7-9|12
TGTGCCAGCAGCCAGGGACAGGGCGAGCAGTACTTC
CASSQGQGEQYF
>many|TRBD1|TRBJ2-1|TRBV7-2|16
TGTGCCAGCAGCCCGCTGACAGGGAGCTCCTACAATGAGCAGTTCTTC
CASSPLTGSSYNEQFF
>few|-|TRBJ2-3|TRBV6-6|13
TGTGCCAACCGGGCCGGGGGCGCAGATACGCAGTATTTT
CANRAGGADTQYF
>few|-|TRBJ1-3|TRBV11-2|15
TGTGCCAGCAGCCCAAACGGGATAGCTGGAAACACCATATATTTT
CASSPNGIAGNTIYF
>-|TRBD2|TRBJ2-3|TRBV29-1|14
TGCAGCTACTTAGCGGGATCTAGCACAGATACGCAGTATTTT
CSYLAGSSTDTQYF
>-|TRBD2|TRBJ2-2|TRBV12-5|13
TGTGCTCTGCGGGAGCTTGGCACCGGGGAGCTGTTTTTT
CALRELGTGELFF
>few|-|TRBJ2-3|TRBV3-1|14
TGTGCCAGCAGCCAAGTTGAGTGGACAGATACGCAGTATTTT
CASSQVEWTDTQYF
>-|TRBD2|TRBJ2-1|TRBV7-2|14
TGTGCCAGCAGCTTTACTAGCGGGAGTAGTGAGCAGTTCTTC
CASSFTSGSSEQFF
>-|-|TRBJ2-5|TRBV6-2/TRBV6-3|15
TGTGCCAGCACCCTAGGAGGACTGAGGGGCAAGACCCAGTACTTC
CASTLGGLRGKTQYF